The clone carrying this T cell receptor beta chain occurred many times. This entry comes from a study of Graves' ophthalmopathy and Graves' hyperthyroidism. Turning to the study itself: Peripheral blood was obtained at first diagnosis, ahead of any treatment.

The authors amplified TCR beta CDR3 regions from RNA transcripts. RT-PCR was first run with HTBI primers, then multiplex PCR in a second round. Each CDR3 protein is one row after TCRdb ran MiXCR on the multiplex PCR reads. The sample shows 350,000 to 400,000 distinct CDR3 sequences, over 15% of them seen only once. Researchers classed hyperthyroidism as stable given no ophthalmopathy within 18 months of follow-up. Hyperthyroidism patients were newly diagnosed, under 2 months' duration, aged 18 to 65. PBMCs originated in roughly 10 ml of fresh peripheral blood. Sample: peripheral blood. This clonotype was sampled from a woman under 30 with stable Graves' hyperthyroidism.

CDR3 in DNA: TGTGCCAGCAGTGAAGAACAGCCCCAGCATTTT. Translating it yields CASSEEQPQHF. The rearrangement links TRBV6-1 to TRBJ1-5; D not certain. V lost 1 base, J lost 7 bases, and 2 bases lay in between. This CDR3 spans 11 amino acids. Germline CDR1 reads MNHNS; CDR2 reads SASEGT.